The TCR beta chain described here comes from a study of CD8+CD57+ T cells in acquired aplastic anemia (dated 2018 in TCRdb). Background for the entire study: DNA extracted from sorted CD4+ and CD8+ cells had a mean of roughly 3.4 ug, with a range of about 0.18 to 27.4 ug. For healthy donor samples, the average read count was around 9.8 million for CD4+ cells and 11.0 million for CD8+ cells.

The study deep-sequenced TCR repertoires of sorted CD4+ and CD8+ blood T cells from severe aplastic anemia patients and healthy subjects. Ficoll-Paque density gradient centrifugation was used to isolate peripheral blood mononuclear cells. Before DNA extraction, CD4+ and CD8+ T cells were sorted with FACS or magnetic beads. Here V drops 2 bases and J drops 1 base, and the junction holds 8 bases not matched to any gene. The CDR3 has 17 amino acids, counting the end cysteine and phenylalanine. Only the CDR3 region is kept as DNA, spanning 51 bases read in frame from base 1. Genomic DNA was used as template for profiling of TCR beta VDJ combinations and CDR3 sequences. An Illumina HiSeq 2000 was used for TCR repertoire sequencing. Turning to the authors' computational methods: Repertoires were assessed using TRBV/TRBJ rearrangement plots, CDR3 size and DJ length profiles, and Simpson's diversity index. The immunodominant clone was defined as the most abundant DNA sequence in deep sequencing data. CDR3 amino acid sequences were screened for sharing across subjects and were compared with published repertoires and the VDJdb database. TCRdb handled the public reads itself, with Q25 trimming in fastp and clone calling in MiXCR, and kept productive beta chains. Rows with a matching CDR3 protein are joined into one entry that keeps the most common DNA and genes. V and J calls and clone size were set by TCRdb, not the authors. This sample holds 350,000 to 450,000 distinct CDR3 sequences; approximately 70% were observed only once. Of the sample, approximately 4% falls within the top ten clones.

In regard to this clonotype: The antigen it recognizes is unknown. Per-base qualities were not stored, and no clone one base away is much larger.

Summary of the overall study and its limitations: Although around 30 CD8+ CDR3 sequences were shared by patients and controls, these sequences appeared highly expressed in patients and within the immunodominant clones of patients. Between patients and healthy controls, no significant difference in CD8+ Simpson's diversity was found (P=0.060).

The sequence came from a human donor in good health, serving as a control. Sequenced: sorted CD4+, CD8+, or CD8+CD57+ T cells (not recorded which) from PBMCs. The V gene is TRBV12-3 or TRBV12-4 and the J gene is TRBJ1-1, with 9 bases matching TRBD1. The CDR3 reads CASSLWGTGLGNTEAFF. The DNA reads TGTGCCAGCAGTTTATGGGGGACAGGGCTTGGGAACACTGAAGCTTTCTTT.